The table lists the clone carrying this T cell receptor beta chain with many counts. Germline CDR1 and CDR2: MDHEN and SYDVKM. This CDR3 region has 13 residues. V dropped 2 bases and J dropped 0 bases, with 4 bases sitting between them. The source of the sample is a study of low-dose radiotherapy and immunotherapy resistance in tumors. Across the whole study: In Cohort 2, 1 Gy per fraction was delivered every two weeks, for a total of 13 Gy over 26 weeks. Intravenous ipilimumab 1 mg/kg every six weeks was given with nivolumab 240 mg every two weeks.

Priming of first-strand cDNA relied on TRAV- and TRBV-specific primers (covering alpha and beta chains). PCR amplification of the TCRs was performed with Phusion for approximately 20 PCR cycles, and it relied on a constant-region primer together with a V-primer adapter. TCRdb passed the reads through MiXCR, listing each CDR3 protein once. The top ten hold 2.8% of the sample, which has tens of thousands of distinct CDR3 sequences, about a sixth seen once. Time point given: before trial treatment. Enrollment required an advanced solid tumor negative for tumor-infiltrating lymphocytes. The clonotype was recovered from a male donor with prostate cancer. Sequenced material: PBMCs, taken before treatment. The chain carries TRBV28 and TRBJ1-1; no clear D gene. CDR3 sequence (DNA): TGTGCCAGCAGTTTACCCCTGAACACTGAAGCTTTCTTT. It codes for CASSLPLNTEAFF.